Shown below are 14 T cell receptor beta chains from a single sample sequenced in a study of blood T cell repertoires in COVID-19. Profiling relied on immunoSEQ multiplex PCR, and the TCRdb table lists in-frame clones only, not all of them. Among roughly 190,000 clones listed, roughly 84% were seen once. The sample was peripheral blood. Receptor source: a human donor in a cohort sampled during active COVID-19.

This clone was counted between two and nine times. The chain joins TRBV7-9 to TRBJ2-2, with 9 bases aligning to TRBD1. Unmatched junction bases numbered 6, after V lost 6 bases and J lost 4 bases. Germline V gene lookup returns CDR1 SEHNR and CDR2 FQNEAQ (reference sequence). The CDR3 runs to 15 residues. DNA of the CDR3: TGTGCCAGCAGGCCGGGACAGGGAAGCACCGGGGAGCTGTTTTTT. This gives the protein CASRPGQGSTGELFF.

CDR3 amino acids: CASSQDIEKLFF. CDR3 DNA sequence: TGTGCCAGCAGCCAAGATATCGAAAAACTGTTTTTT. The rearrangement uses TRBV3-1 (or the pseudogene TRBV3-2) and TRBJ1-4; D ambiguous. Germline V CDR1 and CDR2: LGHDT, YNNKEL (reference sequence). The germline V and J ends were trimmed by 0 bases and 8 bases, with 4 bases remaining between them. The CDR3 runs to 12 residues.

The V and J genes are TRBV5-6 and TRBJ1-1; 9 bases map to TRBD1. V dropped 5 bases and J dropped 5; count of bases not matched to a gene: 7. CDR1 and CDR2 from the germline V gene are SGHDT and YYEEEE. This CDR3 comprises 14 residues. DNA of the CDR3: TGTGCCAGCAGAAGGACAGGGGAGGGGACTGAAGCTTTCTTT. Its protein product is CASRRTGEGTEAFF.

This clone has only a few counts. The chain has TRBV4-1 and TRBJ2-2; weak D call: TRBD1 (6 bases). This CDR3 is built from 18 residues. Germline V gene sequence: CDR1 MGHRA, CDR2 YSYEKL. The V gene lost 4 bases and the J gene lost 0 bases, with 18 bases spanning the gap. In nucleotides, the CDR3 is TGCGCCAGCAGCCCCCGCTGGCCTGACAGGTCGAACACCGGGGAGCTGTTTTTT. Amino acid sequence: CASSPRWPDRSNTGELFF.

The chain's CDR3 is CASSLAGWKSDTQYF. Written as DNA, the CDR3 is TGTGCCAGCAGCTTGGCAGGGTGGAAATCAGATACGCAGTATTTT. The chain couples TRBV11-2 to TRBJ2-3, with a weak D call TRBD1 (5 bases). The V gene's germline CDR1 is SGHAT and CDR2 FQNNGV. The CDR3 has 15 amino acids. V was trimmed by 3 bases and J by 4 bases, leaving 14 bases between them.

The rearrangement joins TRBV2 to TRBJ1-5; 9 bases line up with TRBD1. This CDR3 comprises 14 residues. Trimming at V came to 7 bases and at J to 4 bases, leaving 5 bases not matched to a gene. Germline V gives CDR1 SNHLY, CDR2 FYNNEI. The CDR3 protein is CASTGTGPNQPQHF. CDR3 DNA: TGTGCCAGCACCGGGACAGGGCCAAATCAGCCCCAGCATTTT.

This chain links TRBV30 with TRBJ1-1; TRBD1 is a possible D gene (5 bases). Germline CDR1 is GTSNPN and CDR2 is SVGIG (reference sequence). This CDR3 contains 13 residues. V was clipped by 0 bases and J by 8 bases, with 13 bases between them. The CDR3 loop reads CAWSVGEGFEAFF. The CDR3 DNA is TGTGCCTGGAGTGTGGGGGAGGGATTCGAAGCTTTCTTT. The whole variable domain, filled in from reference TRBV30 and TRBJ1-1, reads SQTIHQWPATLVQPVGSPLSLECTVEGTSNPNLYWYRQAAGRGLQLLFYSVGIGQISSEVPQNLSASRPQDRQFILSSKKLLLSDSGFYLCAWSVGEGFEAFFGQGTRLTVV.

The chain uses TRBV19 and TRBJ1-4; 7 positions agree with TRBD1. The CDR3 covers 15 residues. V lost 4 bases and J lost 7; bases outside the gene matches: 9. Germline V gene data show CDR1 as LNHDA and CDR2 as SQIVND (reference sequence). The CDR3 DNA is TGTGCCAGTAGTACTCTCAGGGGGTCGGTTGAAAAACTGTTTTTT. Translating gives CASSTLRGSVEKLFF.

V and J are TRBV6-1 and TRBJ2-7, with D possibly TRBD2 on 6 matching bases. The CDR3 covers 16 residues. Germline lookup yields CDR1 MNHNS and CDR2 SASEGT. V was trimmed by 2 bases and J by 0 bases, leaving 14 bases between them. CDR3 in amino acids: CASSEIIGRSSYEQYV. The CDR3 DNA follows: TGTGCCAGCAGTGAAATTATAGGGAGGAGCTCCTACGAGCAGTACGTC.

This clone was found once. The chain employs TRBV6-5 and TRBJ1-2; perhaps TRBD1 as D (5 bases). The ends were cut back, 11 bases at V and 7 bases at J, with 14 bases in the middle. Germline V lookup: CDR1 MNHEY, CDR2 SVGAGI. The CDR3 extends over 11 amino acids. CDR3 in DNA: TGTGCCGCGAGTGGGGGGTTTGGCTACACCTTC. It is translated as CAASGGFGYTF.

The V call is TRBV7-6, the J call TRBJ1-1; D unclear. The CDR3 extends over 15 amino acids. V lost 4 bases and J 0 bases, leaving 12 bases between the germline ends. CDR1 and CDR2 (germline): SGHVS, FNYEAQ. In DNA, the CDR3 is TGTGCCAGCAGCTCCCAGGTGGAACTGAACACTGAAGCTTTCTTT. It specifies CASSSQVELNTEAFF.

The rearrangement uses TRBV2 and TRBJ1-5, with a possible D match to TRBD1 (6 bases). V was trimmed by 4 bases and J by 2 bases, leaving 9 bases between them. Germline CDR1 and CDR2: SNHLY and FYNNEI. The CDR3 is 14 residues long. This chain's CDR3 is CASSAPGGNQPQHF. Here the CDR3 DNA reads TGTGCCAGCAGTGCTCCAGGGGGCAATCAGCCCCAGCATTTT.

V gene TRBV19 combines with J gene TRBJ2-4; D gene unclear. Germline V gene sequence: CDR1 LNHDA, CDR2 SQIVND (reference sequence). V was clipped by 8 bases and J by 0 bases, with 8 bases between them. The CDR3 consists of 13 residues. In nucleotides, the CDR3 is TGTGCCAGTGCAGGTCTAGCCAAAAACATTCAGTACTTC. The encoded protein is CASAGLAKNIQYF. The whole variable domain, remainder taken from reference TRBV19 and TRBJ2-4, is DGGITQSPKYLFRKEGQNVTLSCEQNLNHDAMYWYRQDPGQGLRLIYYSQIVNDFQKGDIAEGYSVSREKKESFPLTVTSAQKNPTAFYLCASAGLAKNIQYFGAGTRLSVL.

The chain's CDR3 is CASSQDFGTNSGNTIYF. In DNA form, the CDR3 reads TGCGCCAGCAGCCAAGACTTTGGGACTAACTCTGGAAACACCATATATTTT. The chain couples TRBV4-1 to TRBJ1-3; D might be TRBD1 (5 bases). CDR3 size: 17 residues. The V end lost 0 bases, the J end lost 0 bases, and 12 bases lay between the germline ends. Germline V gene sequence: CDR1 MGHRA, CDR2 YSYEKL.